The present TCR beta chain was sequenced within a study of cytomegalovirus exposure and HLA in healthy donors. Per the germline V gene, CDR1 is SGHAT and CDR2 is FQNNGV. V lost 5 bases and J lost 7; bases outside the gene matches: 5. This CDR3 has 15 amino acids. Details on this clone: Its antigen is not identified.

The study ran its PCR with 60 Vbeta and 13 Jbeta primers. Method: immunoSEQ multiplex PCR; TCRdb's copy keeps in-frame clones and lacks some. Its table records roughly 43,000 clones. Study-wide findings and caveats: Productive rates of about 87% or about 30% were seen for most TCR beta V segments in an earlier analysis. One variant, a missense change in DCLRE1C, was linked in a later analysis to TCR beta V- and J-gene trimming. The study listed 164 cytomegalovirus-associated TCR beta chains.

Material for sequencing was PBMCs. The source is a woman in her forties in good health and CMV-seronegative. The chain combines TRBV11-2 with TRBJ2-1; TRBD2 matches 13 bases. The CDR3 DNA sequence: TGTGCCAGCAGCCCCGGACTAGCGGGAGAAAATGAGCAGTTCTTC. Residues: CASSPGLAGENEQFF.